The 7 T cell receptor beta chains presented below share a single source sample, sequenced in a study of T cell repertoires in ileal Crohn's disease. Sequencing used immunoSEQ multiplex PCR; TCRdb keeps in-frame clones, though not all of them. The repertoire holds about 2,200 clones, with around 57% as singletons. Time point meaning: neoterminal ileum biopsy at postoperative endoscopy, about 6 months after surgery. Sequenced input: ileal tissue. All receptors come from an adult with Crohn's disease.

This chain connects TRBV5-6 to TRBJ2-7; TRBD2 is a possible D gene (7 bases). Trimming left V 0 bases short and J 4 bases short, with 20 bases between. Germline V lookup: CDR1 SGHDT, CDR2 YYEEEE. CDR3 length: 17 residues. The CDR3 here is CASSLGPGAGAGYEQYF. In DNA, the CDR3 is TGTGCCAGCAGCTTGGGGCCGGGGGCGGGAGCGGGGTACGAGCAGTACTTC.

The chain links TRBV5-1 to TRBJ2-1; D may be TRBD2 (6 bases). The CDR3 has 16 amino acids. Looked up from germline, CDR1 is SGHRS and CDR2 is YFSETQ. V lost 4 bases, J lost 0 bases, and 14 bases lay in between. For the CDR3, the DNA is TGCGCCAGCAGCGCCTCTAGCGCTAGCTCCTACAATGAGCAGTTCTTC. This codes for CASSASSASSYNEQFF.

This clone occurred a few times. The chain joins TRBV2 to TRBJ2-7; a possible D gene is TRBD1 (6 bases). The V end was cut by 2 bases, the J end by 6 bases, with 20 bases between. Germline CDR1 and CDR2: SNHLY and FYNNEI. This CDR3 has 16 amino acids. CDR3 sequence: CASSELPLTGRGEQYF. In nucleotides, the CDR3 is TGTGCCAGCAGTGAACTACCTTTGACAGGAAGGGGCGAGCAGTACTTC.

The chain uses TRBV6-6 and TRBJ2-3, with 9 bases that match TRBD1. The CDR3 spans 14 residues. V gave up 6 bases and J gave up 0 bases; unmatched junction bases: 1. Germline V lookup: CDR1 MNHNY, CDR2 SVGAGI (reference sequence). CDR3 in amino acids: CASRTGGSTDTQYF. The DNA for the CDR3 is TGTGCCAGCAGGACAGGGGGGAGCACAGATACGCAGTATTTT.

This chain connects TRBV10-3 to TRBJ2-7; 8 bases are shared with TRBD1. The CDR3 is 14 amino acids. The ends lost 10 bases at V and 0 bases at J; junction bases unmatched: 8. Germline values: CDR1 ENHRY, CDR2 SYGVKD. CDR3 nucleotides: TGTGCCACCAGAACAGGGGGTTCCTCCTACGAGCAGTACTTC. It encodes CATRTGGSSYEQYF.

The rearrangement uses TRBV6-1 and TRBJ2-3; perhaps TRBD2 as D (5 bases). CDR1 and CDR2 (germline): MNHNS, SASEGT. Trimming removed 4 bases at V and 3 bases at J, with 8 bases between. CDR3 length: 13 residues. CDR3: CASSVRTTDTQYF. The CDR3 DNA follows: TGTGCCAGCAGTGTGCGGACTACAGATACGCAGTATTTT.

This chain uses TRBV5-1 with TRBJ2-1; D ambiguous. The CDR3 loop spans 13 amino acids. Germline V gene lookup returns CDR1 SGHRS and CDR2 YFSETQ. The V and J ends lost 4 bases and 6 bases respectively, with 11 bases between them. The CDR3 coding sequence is TGCGCCAGCAGCCAAGTTCCTACCAATGAGCAGTTCTTC. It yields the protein CASSQVPTNEQFF.